The rows below give T cell receptor beta chains drawn from one sample of a study of CD8 T cells in Susac syndrome. TCRdb processed the immunoSEQ multiplex PCR reads anew with MiXCR; each CDR3 protein has one entry. The repertoire holds under 200,000 distinct CDR3 sequences, approximately 95% seen once, with 0.15% to 0.2% in the top ten. Sequences were obtained from CD8+ T cells from PBMCs. The receptors were gathered from a human donor with multiple sclerosis. Each CDR3 is given with its conserved first and last residue. D genes are given only for firm matches.

TRBV28	TRBJ2-5	.	TGTGCCAGCAGTTTTGCTGGGGGGACCCAAGAGACCCAGTACTTC	CASSFAGGTQETQYF
TRBV9	TRBJ1-5	TRBD1	TGTGCCAGCAGCTCCCGGGACAGGGGCAGACCCCAGCATTTT	CASSSRDRGRPQHF
TRBV9	TRBJ2-3	TRBD1	TGTGCCAGCAGCGACTTAGGACAGGCCCGCACAGATACGCAGTATTTT	CASSDLGQARTDTQYF
TRBV28	TRBJ2-7	TRBD1	TGTGCCAGCAGTTCACGAAATACAGGGGCCACCTACGAGCAGTACTTC	CASSSRNTGATYEQYF
TRBV20-1	TRBJ2-7	.	TGCAGTGCTAGAGGGGCAGGCCCCTACGAGCAGTACTTC	CSARGAGPYEQYF
TRBV3-1	TRBJ2-2	TRBD2	TGTGCCAGCAGCCAAGGACTAGCGGGCACCGGGGAGCTGTTTTTT	CASSQGLAGTGELFF
TRBV28	TRBJ2-1	TRBD2	TGTGCCAGCAGTTTGGGCGGGCGGGAGCGCAATGAGCAGTTCTTC	CASSLGGRERNEQFF
TRBV3-1	TRBJ2-5	TRBD2	TGTGCCAGCAGCCAAGCTAGCGGCCTGGAGGTGGGAGAGACCCAGTACTTC	CASSQASGLEVGETQYF
TRBV9	TRBJ2-2	.	TGTGCCAGCAAGGCAGTAACCGGGGAGCTGTTTTTT	CASKAVTGELFF
TRBV11-2	TRBJ1-1	.	TGTGCCAGCAGCCCCCACGTCGTAGGAAGTGAAGCTTTCTTT	CASSPHVVGSEAFF
TRBV2	TRBJ2-3	.	TGTGCCAGCAGGTCCACCCCGGGAGGCACAGATACGCAGTATTTT	CASRSTPGGTDTQYF
TRBV6-6	TRBJ2-6	.	TGTGCCAGCAGTCCCTCGGGAGGGGCCAACGTCCTGACTTTC	CASSPSGGANVLTF
TRBV15	TRBJ2-6	.	TGTGCCACCAGCGCACGCACAGGGACTGGGGCCAACGTCCTGACTTTC	CATSARTGTGANVLTF